A single count supports the clone carrying this T cell receptor (beta chain). No antigen is known for it. This sample is drawn from a study of T cells in lung cancer brain metastases. Study background: Tobacco use history was present in about 85% of the roughly 20 patients, median around 38 pack-years. Findings and caveats of the study: Most clones were lesion-specific, with limited overlap between paired lesions (mean Morisita index about 0.25).

Using immunoSEQ multiplex PCR, the repertoire was profiled, and TCRdb retains in-frame clones only, with some absent. The profile shows some 3,000 clones, approximately 91% of them singletons. Per the germline V gene, CDR1 is MDHEN and CDR2 is SYDVKM. This CDR3 contains 12 residues. V was cut by 4 bases and J by 6 bases, with 8 bases left in between. Tumor areas were macrodissected from a few deparaffinized, unstained roughly 9.9 um sections guided by marked H&E slides. This receptor was taken from a woman aged 45-65 years with non-small cell lung cancer. The chain uses TRBV28 and TRBJ2-3; the D gene is possibly TRBD2 (5 bases). Material for sequencing was tumor tissue from the primary lung tumor. CDR3 DNA sequence: TGTGCCAGCAGTTCCGGGATGGATACGCAGTATTTT. It yields the protein CASSSGMDTQYF.